This T cell receptor beta chain stems from a study of T cell responses to AZD1222 COVID-19 vaccine. General study points: When two AZD1222 doses had been given, Spike-specific TCR breadth and depth rose.

The protocol was immunoSEQ multiplex PCR, while the TCRdb copy is restricted to in-frame clones and leaves out a portion. Here the sample spans under 110,000 clones, 85% to 90% being singletons. This clone was detected a few times. As yet, its antigen is unknown. Per the germline V gene, CDR1 is MGHDK and CDR2 is SYGVNS. CDR3 length: 15 amino acids. V gave up 1 base and J gave up 8 bases, with 14 bases separating them. This clonotype was sampled from an adult in good health. The chain recombines TRBV25-1 with TRBJ1-4, with D possibly TRBD1 on 5 matching bases. Sequencing used peripheral blood, obtained on day 0 of AZD1222 vaccination. CDR3: CASSESGRVEEKLFF. The CDR3, as DNA: TGTGCCAGCAGTGAATCCGGCAGGGTTGAGGAAAAACTGTTTTTT.